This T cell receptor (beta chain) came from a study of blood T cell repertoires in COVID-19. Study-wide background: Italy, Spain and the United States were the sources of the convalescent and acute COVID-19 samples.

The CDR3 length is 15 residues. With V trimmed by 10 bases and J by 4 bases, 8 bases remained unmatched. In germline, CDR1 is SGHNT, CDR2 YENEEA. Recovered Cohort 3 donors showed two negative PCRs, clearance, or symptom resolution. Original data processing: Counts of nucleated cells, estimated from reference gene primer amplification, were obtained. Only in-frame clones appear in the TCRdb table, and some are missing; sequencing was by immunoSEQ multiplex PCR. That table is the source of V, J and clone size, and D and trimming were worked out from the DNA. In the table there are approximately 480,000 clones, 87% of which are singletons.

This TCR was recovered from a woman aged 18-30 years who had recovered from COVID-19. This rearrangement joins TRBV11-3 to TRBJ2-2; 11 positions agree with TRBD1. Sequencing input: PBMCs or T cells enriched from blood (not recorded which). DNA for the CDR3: TGTGCCACCTCCCCTGGGACAGGGGGCACCGGGGAGCTGTTTTTT. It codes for CATSPGTGGTGELFF.